The source of this T cell receptor (beta chain) is a study of radiotherapy plus CTLA-4 blockade in lung cancer. At the level of the study: Under 20% of patients responded objectively, and around 32% achieved disease control.

Trimming removed 8 bases from V and 3 bases from J; junction bases left unmatched: 4. The CDR3 is 14 amino acids. Findings and caveats of the study: Expansion of tumor-derived TCR clones was observed in blood after radiotherapy plus ipilimumab.

This clone came up a few times. The target antigen is unknown. It was focal radiation plus CTLA-4 blockade with ipilimumab that patients with chemo-refractory metastatic non-small-cell lung cancer received. Only in-frame clones appear in the TCRdb table, and some are missing; sequencing was by immunoSEQ multiplex PCR. In the table there are approximately 37,000 clones, 70% to 80% of which are singletons. The sample here was peripheral blood, taken from a patient treated with radiotherapy plus ipilimumab. The chain couples TRBV5-3 to TRBJ2-1; 11 nucleotides match TRBD2. TRBV5-3 carries the ORF label, with uncertain function. This clonotype was obtained from a human donor with non-small cell lung cancer who had stable disease on radiotherapy plus ipilimumab. CDR3 residues: CARSTSGDYNEQFF. CDR3 DNA: TGTGCCAGGTCGACTAGCGGGGACTACAATGAGCAGTTCTTC.